The sequence of this T cell receptor beta chain was determined in a study of OX40 agonist ivuxolimab in advanced cancers. Regarding the study as a whole: Compared with CD4+, CD8+ T cells on average had more expanded clones. Low normalized T-cell clonal expansion was additionally recorded for some nonresponders.

Details on this clone: The antigen remains undetermined.

Only in-frame clones appear in the TCRdb table, and some are missing; sequencing was by immunoSEQ multiplex PCR. The sample lists about 26,000 clones; nearly 80% were seen once. The CDR3 has 16 amino acids. This receptor was identified in an adult with an advanced solid tumor such as melanoma, head and neck, liver or kidney cancer. This chain connects TRBV21-1 to TRBJ2-3; the table assigns TRBD2, which was not confirmed against the DNA. TRBV21-1 is marked as a pseudogene. The specimen was CD4+ or CD8+ T cells sorted from blood, collected in a trial of the OX40 agonist ivuxolimab. The CDR3 loop is CASMASGGPTADTQYF. CDR3 DNA sequence: TGTGCCAGCATGGCTAGCGGGGGGCCTACAGCAGATACGCAGTATTTT.